Shown below are 22 T cell receptor beta chains from a single sample sequenced in a study of blood T cell repertoires in COVID-19. Profiled with immunoSEQ multiplex PCR; TCRdb holds only in-frame clones, not every one. The data contain about 83,000 clones, approximately 80% of them singletons. Sequenced input: peripheral blood. These receptors were obtained from a woman of 80 years or more with acute or convalescent COVID-19.

This clone has a handful of counts. The J gene is TRBJ1-5, the V gene TRBV12-5; D uncertain. With 2 bases removed from V and 5 bases from J, the gap between germline ends came to 7 bases. The length of the CDR3 is 13 residues. CDR1 LGHNT and CDR2 FRNRAP come from the germline V gene. CDR3 DNA sequence: TGTGCTAGTGGTTTGACCGGGGATCAGCCCCAGCATTTT. Its translation is CASGLTGDQPQHF.

This clone was seen once. V gene TRBV4-1 combines with J gene TRBJ2-1; 12 nucleotides match TRBD1. CDR1 and CDR2 (germline): MGHRA, YSYEKL. J lost 8 bases, V lost 6 bases, and 8 bases had no gene match. The CDR3 has 15 residues. This chain's CDR3 is CASSILGTGGDEQFF. The CDR3 bases are TGCGCCAGCAGTATCCTAGGGACAGGGGGCGATGAGCAGTTCTTC.

Only a few counts were recorded for this clone. This chain connects TRBV6-1 to TRBJ2-1, with 7 bases identical to TRBD1. After removal of 4 bases from V and 6 bases from J, the junction contained 12 bases not matched to a gene. This CDR3 has 16 residues. Looked up from germline, CDR1 is MNHNS and CDR2 is SASEGT. In DNA form, the CDR3 reads TGTGCCAGCAGTGTTTCTTCCGGACAGGCCTTCAATGAGCAGTTCTTC. Translation: CASSVSSGQAFNEQFF.

The rearrangement links TRBV3-1 (or the pseudogene TRBV3-2) to TRBJ1-2, with 12 bases aligning to TRBD1. In germline, CDR1 is LGHDT, CDR2 YNNKEL (reference sequence). The ends lost 5 bases at V and 9 bases at J; junction bases unmatched: 13. The CDR3 consists of 16 residues. CDR3 region: CASSSRGTGGLDSYTF. CDR3 sequence (DNA): TGTGCCAGCAGCTCCCGCGGGACAGGGGGCCTCGATAGCTACACCTTC.

The gene calls are TRBV4-1 and TRBJ1-5, with D possibly TRBD1 on 6 matching bases. The germline CDR1 and CDR2 sequences are MGHRA and YSYEKL. Trimming cost V 2 bases and J 1 base, with 12 bases left between them. The CDR3 loop spans 16 amino acids. CDR3 in amino acids: CASSQSGQLSNQPQHF. CDR3 in DNA: TGCGCCAGCAGCCAATCCGGACAGCTCAGCAATCAGCCCCAGCATTTT.

The chain recombines TRBV14 with TRBJ2-1, with D uncertain. Trimming took 0 bases from V and 5 from J, leaving 8 bases between them. CDR1 is SGHDN and CDR2 is FVKESK in the germline V gene. This CDR3 contains 14 residues. CDR3 DNA sequence: TGTGCCAGCAGCCAAGATCTAGACCACAATGAGCAGTTCTTC. This encodes CASSQDLDHNEQFF.

This chain connects TRBV19 to TRBJ1-2; maybe TRBD1 (6 bases). The CDR3 extends over 15 amino acids. The V gene lost 4 bases and the J gene lost 2 bases, with 14 bases spanning the gap. CDR1 LNHDA and CDR2 SQIVND come from the germline V gene (reference sequence). The CDR3 sequence is CASSTTGFANYGYTF. CDR3 coding DNA: TGTGCCAGTAGTACCACAGGGTTTGCGAACTATGGCTACACCTTC.

The genes are TRBV20-1 and TRBJ1-2; 11 nucleotides align to TRBD1. CDR1 is DFQATT and CDR2 is SNEGSKA in the germline V gene (reference sequence). This CDR3 region has 14 residues. The ends lost 3 bases at V and 3 bases at J; junction bases unmatched: 3. The DNA for the CDR3 is TGCAGTGCTAGTGGACAGGGGGCACACTATGGCTACACCTTC. Protein sequence: CSASGQGAHYGYTF.

The chain links TRBV24-1 to TRBJ2-1; TRBD1 agrees at 9 bases. This CDR3 comprises 14 residues. The J segment lost 7 bases and the V segment lost 7 bases, leaving 7 bases of the junction unmatched. The germline CDR1 and CDR2 sequences are KGHDR and SFDVKD. CDR3 sequence reads: CATSGQGTRNEQFF. Written as DNA, the CDR3 is TGTGCCACCAGCGGACAGGGGACGCGAAATGAGCAGTTCTTC.

The chain combines TRBV11-3 with TRBJ1-2, with TRBD1 identical over 9 bases. The CDR3 length is 14 residues. CDR1 and CDR2 (germline): SGHNT, YENEEA. V lost 5 bases and J lost 7; bases outside the gene matches: 8. CDR3 in DNA: TGTGCCAGCAGCGTACCGGGACAGGGCTCTGGCTACACCTTC. Residues: CASSVPGQGSGYTF.

V and J are TRBV6-5 and TRBJ1-1; D is perhaps TRBD1 (6 bases). Per the germline V gene, CDR1 is MNHEY and CDR2 is SVGAGI. V lost 5 bases to trimming and J lost 5 bases, with 15 bases between them. The CDR3 spans 14 residues. The CDR3 region has the DNA TGTGCCAGCAGTCGACAGGTTTACGGAACTGAAGCTTTCTTT. It encodes CASSRQVYGTEAFF.

This clone has more than one count but fewer than ten. The chain uses TRBV7-3 and TRBJ1-1; the D is unclear. V was pared by 1 base and J by 5 bases, with 17 bases between. Germline loops: CDR1 SGHTA, CDR2 FQGTGA. The CDR3 consists of 16 residues. CDR3 in DNA: TGTGCCAGCAGCTTAAGTGGAGGGTTTTCGGGGACTGAAGCTTTCTTT. Encoded protein: CASSLSGGFSGTEAFF. Combining the CDR3 with reference TRBV7-3 and TRBJ1-1 gives the whole variable domain GAGVSQTPSNKVTEKGKYVELRCDPISGHTALYWYRQSLGQGPEFLIYFQGTGAADDSGLPNDRFFAVRPEGSVSTLKIQRTERGDSAVYLCASSLSGGFSGTEAFFGQGTRLTVV.

This sequence joins TRBV28 and TRBJ2-3; possible D gene TRBD1, 6 bases. Germline values: CDR1 MDHEN, CDR2 SYDVKM. The ends were cut back, 6 bases at V and 4 bases at J, with 14 bases in the middle. There are 14 residues in the CDR3. The CDR3 here is CASSPRGGADTQYF. The DNA for the CDR3 is TGTGCCAGCAGCCCCCGAGGGGGAGCAGATACGCAGTATTTT.

The chain joins TRBV6-4 to TRBJ2-2; D remains unclear. Germline loops: CDR1 MRHNA, CDR2 SNTAGT. CDR3 size: 14 residues. V was shortened by 5 bases and J by 1 base, with 8 bases between the two germline ends. CDR3 region: CASSRELNTGELFF. CDR3 DNA: TGTGCCAGCAGTCGTGAGTTGAACACCGGGGAGCTGTTTTTT.

The count of this clone is one. The J gene is TRBJ2-2, the V gene TRBV10-3; TRBD2 matches 10 bases. The V gene's germline CDR1 is ENHRY and CDR2 SYGVKD. V shed 2 bases, J shed 5 bases, and the junction held 8 bases outside the gene matches. The CDR3 runs 17 residues. CDR3 DNA sequence: TGTGCCATCAGTGAGATTACTAGCGGGGCGGGAACCGGGGAGCTGTTTTTT. It encodes CAISEITSGAGTGELFF.

The chain employs TRBV10-1 and TRBJ1-5, with TRBD1 as a possible D gene (6 bases). V was pared by 3 bases and J by 0 bases, with 18 bases between. This CDR3 comprises 18 residues. Germline CDR1 is WNHNN and CDR2 is SYGVQD (reference sequence). Here the CDR3 DNA reads TGCGCCAGCAGTGATTTTAGGACAGAGATCTATAGCAATCAGCCCCAGCATTTT. This sequence encodes CASSDFRTEIYSNQPQHF.

This chain joins TRBV5-1 and TRBJ1-1; D possibly corresponds to TRBD1 (6 bases). This CDR3 is 13 amino acids long. Germline values: CDR1 SGHRS, CDR2 YFSETQ. The V end lost 4 bases, the J end lost 10 bases, and 17 bases lay between the germline ends. The CDR3 reads CASSDDRQGIAFF. CDR3 DNA: TGCGCCAGCAGCGACGACAGGCAGGGGATAGCTTTCTTT.

V gene TRBV10-3 combines with J gene TRBJ2-7; TRBD1 aligns across 8 bases. The CDR3 is made up of 14 amino acids. Germline trimming cut 10 bases from V and 2 bases from J; bases unmatched to any gene: 10. CDR1 and CDR2 (germline): ENHRY, SYGVKD. CDR3 sequence reads: CASTDGTGPYEQYF. CDR3 DNA sequence: TGTGCCAGCACGGACGGGACAGGCCCCTACGAGCAGTACTTC.

J is TRBJ1-1 and V is TRBV29-1, with D possibly matching TRBD1 (5 bases). Germline CDR1 reads SQVTM; CDR2 reads ANQGSEA. Trimming left V 5 bases short and J 8 bases short, with 21 bases between. The CDR3 is 14 amino acids. The CDR3 region is CSVSQAGGKGEAFF. The DNA for the CDR3 is TGCAGCGTTTCCCAGGCGGGGGGAAAAGGGGAAGCTTTCTTT. The full variable domain, rest sourced from reference TRBV29-1 and TRBJ1-1, is SAVISQKPSRDICQRGTSLTIQCQVDSQVTMMFWYRQQPGQSLTLIATANQGSEATYESGFVIDKFPISRPNLTFSTLTVSNMSPEDSSIYLCSVSQAGGKGEAFFGQGTRLTVV.

The genes are TRBV29-1 and TRBJ2-6, with D perhaps TRBD1 (6 bases). Trimming stripped 8 bases from V and 0 bases from J, with 14 bases between. From germline, CDR1 is SQVTM and CDR2 ANQGSEA. This CDR3 is 15 amino acids long. The CDR3 DNA sequence: TGCAGCTCCCTAGCAGGGGACTCTGGGGCCAACGTCCTGACTTTC. This encodes CSSLAGDSGANVLTF.

The rearrangement links TRBV9 to TRBJ2-3, with 10 bases identical to TRBD2. Looked up from germline, CDR1 is SGDLS and CDR2 is YYNGEE. CDR3 length: 15 residues. V shed 2 bases and J 1 base; nucleotides not matched to a gene: 1. CDR3 sequence (DNA): TGTGCCAGCAGCGTTGGGACTAGCGGCACAGATACGCAGTATTTT. It encodes CASSVGTSGTDTQYF.

The chain combines TRBV30 with TRBJ1-4, with a weak D call TRBD1 (5 bases). V was trimmed by 0 bases and J by 4 bases, leaving 15 bases between them. The CDR3 is 16 residues long. Per the germline V gene, CDR1 is GTSNPN and CDR2 is SVGIG (reference sequence). The CDR3 DNA is TGTGCCTGGAGTGTGGGGGGAAGTCGCTTTAATGAAAAACTGTTTTTT. It encodes CAWSVGGSRFNEKLFF.